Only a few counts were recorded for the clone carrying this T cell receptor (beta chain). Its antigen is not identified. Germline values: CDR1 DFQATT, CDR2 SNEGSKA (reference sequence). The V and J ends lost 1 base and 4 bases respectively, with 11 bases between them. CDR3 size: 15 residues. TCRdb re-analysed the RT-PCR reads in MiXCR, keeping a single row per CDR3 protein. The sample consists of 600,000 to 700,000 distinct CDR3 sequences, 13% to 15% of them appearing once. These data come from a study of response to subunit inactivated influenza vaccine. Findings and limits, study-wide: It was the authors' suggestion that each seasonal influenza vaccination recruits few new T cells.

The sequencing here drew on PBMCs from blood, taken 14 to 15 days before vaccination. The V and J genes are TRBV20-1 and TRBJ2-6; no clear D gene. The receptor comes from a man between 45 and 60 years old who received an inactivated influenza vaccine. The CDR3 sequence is CSARVSGSGANVLTF. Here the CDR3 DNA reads TGCAGTGCTAGAGTCTCGGGTTCAGGGGCCAACGTCCTGACTTTC.